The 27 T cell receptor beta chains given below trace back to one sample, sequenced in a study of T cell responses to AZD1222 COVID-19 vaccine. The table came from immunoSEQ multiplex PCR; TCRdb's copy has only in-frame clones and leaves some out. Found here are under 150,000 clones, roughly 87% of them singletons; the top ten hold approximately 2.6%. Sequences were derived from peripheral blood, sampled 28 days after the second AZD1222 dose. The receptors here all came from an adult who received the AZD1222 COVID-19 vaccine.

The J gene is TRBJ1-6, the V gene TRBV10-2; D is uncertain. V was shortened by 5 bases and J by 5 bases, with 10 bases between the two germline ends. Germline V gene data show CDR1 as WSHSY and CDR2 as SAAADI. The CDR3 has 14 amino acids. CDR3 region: CASSRYGDNSPLHF. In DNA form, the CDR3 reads TGCGCCAGCAGTAGGTACGGAGATAATTCACCCCTCCACTTT.

The DNA for the CDR3 is TGTGCCAGCAGCTTAAGCGGGGGCTATACCTACAATGAGCAGTTCTTC. Amino acids: CASSLSGGYTYNEQFF. The rearrangement uses TRBV7-9 and TRBJ2-1, with 8 bases that match TRBD2. From germline, CDR1 is SEHNR and CDR2 FQNEAQ (reference sequence). V was pared by 2 bases and J by 2 bases, with 5 bases of the junction left unmatched. The CDR3 runs 16 residues.

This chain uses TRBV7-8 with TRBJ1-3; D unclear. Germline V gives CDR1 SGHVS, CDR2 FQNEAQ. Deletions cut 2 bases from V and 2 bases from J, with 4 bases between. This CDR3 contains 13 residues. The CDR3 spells CASSLLTGNTIYF. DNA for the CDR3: TGTGCCAGCAGCTTATTAACTGGAAACACCATATATTTT. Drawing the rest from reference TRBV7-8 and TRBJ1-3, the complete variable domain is GAGVSQSPRYKVAKRGQDVALRCDPISGHVSLFWYQQALGQGPEFLTYFQNEAQLDKSGLPSDRFFAERPEGSVSTLKIQRTQQEDSAVYLCASSLLTGNTIYFGEGSWLTVV.

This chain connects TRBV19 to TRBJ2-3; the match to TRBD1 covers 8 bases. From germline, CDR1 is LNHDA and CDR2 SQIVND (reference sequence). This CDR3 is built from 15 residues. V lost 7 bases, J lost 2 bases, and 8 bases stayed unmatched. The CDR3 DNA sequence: TGTGCCAGTATGGATCCAGGGGGCCCCACAGATACGCAGTATTTT. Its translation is CASMDPGGPTDTQYF.

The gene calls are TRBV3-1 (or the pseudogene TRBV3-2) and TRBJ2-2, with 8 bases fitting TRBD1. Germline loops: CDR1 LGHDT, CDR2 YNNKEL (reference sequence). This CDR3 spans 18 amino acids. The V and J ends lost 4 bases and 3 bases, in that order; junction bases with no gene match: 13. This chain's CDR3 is CASSRAYQGAGDTGELFF. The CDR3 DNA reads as TGTGCCAGCAGCCGCGCCTACCAGGGGGCGGGTGACACCGGGGAGCTGTTTTTT.

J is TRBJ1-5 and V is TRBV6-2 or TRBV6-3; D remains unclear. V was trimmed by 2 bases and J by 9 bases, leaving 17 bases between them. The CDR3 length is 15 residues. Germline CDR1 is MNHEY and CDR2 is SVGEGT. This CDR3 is CASSYQPGANGPQHF. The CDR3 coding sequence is TGTGCCAGCAGTTACCAACCCGGAGCCAACGGGCCCCAGCATTTT.

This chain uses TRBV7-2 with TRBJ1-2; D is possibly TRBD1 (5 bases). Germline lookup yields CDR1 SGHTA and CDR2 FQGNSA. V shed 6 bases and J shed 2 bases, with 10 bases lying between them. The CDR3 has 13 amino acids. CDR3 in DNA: TGTGCCAGCAGTCGGACACTCAACTATGGCTACACCTTC. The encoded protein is CASSRTLNYGYTF.

The CDR3 DNA is TGTGCCAGCAGTTACCTACAGGGGAGTAATTCACCCCTCCACTTT. Residues: CASSYLQGSNSPLHF. The chain links TRBV6-2 or TRBV6-3 to TRBJ1-6, with 7 bases matching TRBD1. Germline V gives CDR1 MNHEY, CDR2 SVGEGT. The J segment lost 6 bases and the V segment lost 2 bases, leaving 4 bases of the junction unmatched. This CDR3 spans 15 amino acids.

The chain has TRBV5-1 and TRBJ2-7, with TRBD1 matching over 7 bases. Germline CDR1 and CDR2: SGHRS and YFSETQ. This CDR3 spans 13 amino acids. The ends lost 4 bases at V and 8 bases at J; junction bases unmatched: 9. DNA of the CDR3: TGCGCCAGCAGCCCCCAACAGGGGACGAAGCAGTACTTC. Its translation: CASSPQQGTKQYF.

For the CDR3, the DNA is TGTGCCAGCAGCGGACAGGGGTTGAGCCAAGAGACCCAGTACTTC. Protein: CASSGQGLSQETQYF. The chain uses TRBV7-2 and TRBJ2-5, with 9 bases aligning to TRBD1. The CDR3 spans 15 residues. Trimming took 5 bases from V and 1 from J; bases not matched to a gene: 5. CDR1 SGHTA and CDR2 FQGNSA come from the germline V gene.

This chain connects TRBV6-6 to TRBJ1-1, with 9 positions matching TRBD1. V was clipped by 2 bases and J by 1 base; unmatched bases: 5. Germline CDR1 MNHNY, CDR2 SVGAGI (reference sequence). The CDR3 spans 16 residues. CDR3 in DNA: TGTGCCAGCAGTTACGATATACAGGGGGCGAACACTGAAGCTTTCTTT. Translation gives CASSYDIQGANTEAFF.

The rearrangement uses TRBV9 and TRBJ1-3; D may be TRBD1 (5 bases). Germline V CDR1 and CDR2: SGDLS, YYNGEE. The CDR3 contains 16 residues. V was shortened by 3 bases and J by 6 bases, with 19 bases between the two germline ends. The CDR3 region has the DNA TGTGCCAGCAGCGGCGACACTATTCTAGGGGAAAACACCATATATTTT. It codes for CASSGDTILGENTIYF.

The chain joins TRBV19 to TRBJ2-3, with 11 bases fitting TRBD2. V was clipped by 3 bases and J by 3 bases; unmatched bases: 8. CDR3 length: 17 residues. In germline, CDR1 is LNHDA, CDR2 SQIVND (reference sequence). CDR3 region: CASSIRTSGGMTDTQYF. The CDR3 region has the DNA TGTGCCAGTAGTATTCGTACTAGCGGGGGCATGACAGATACGCAGTATTTT.

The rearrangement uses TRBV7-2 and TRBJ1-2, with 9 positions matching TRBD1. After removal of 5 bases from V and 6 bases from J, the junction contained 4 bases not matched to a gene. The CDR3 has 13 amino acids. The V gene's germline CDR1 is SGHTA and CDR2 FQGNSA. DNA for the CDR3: TGTGCCAGCAGCCCGGACAGGGGACATGGCTACACCTTC. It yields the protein CASSPDRGHGYTF.

The CDR3 DNA is TGTGCCAGCAGCCAGGTTGGACAGTTGATTAATGGCTACACCTTC. This encodes CASSQVGQLINGYTF. The chain joins TRBV4-2 to TRBJ1-2, with a possible D match to TRBD1 (6 bases). V was trimmed by 3 bases and J by 6 bases, leaving 17 bases between them. CDR1 LGHNA and CDR2 YNFKEQ come from the germline V gene. This CDR3 contains 15 residues.

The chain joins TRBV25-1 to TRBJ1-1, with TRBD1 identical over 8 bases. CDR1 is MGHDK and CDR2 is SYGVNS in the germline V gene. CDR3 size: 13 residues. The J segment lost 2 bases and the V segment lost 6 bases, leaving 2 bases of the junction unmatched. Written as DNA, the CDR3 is TGTGCCAGCAGAGGGACAGGTAACACTGAAGCTTTCTTT. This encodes CASRGTGNTEAFF.

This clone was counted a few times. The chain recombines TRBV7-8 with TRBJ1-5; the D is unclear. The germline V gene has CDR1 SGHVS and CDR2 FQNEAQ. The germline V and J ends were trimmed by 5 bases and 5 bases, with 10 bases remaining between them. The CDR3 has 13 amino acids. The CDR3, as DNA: TGTGCCAGCAGCGGTGGAATAGATCAGCCCCAGCATTTT. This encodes CASSGGIDQPQHF.

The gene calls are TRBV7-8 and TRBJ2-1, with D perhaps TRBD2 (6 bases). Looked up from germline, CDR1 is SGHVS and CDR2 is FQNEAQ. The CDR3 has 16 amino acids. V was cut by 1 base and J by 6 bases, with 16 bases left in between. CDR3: CASSLVNAGLGNEQFF. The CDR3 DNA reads TGTGCCAGCAGCTTAGTCAACGCGGGGCTTGGCAATGAGCAGTTCTTC. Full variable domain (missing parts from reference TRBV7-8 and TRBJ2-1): GAGVSQSPRYKVAKRGQDVALRCDPISGHVSLFWYQQALGQGPEFLTYFQNEAQLDKSGLPSDRFFAERPEGSVSTLKIQRTQQEDSAVYLCASSLVNAGLGNEQFFGPGTRLTVL.

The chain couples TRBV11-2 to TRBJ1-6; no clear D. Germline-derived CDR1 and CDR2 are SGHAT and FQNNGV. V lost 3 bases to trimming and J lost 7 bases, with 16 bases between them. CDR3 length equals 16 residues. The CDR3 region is CASSLQSGMVNSPLHF. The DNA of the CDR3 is TGTGCCAGCAGCTTGCAGAGTGGGATGGTGAATTCACCCCTCCACTTT.

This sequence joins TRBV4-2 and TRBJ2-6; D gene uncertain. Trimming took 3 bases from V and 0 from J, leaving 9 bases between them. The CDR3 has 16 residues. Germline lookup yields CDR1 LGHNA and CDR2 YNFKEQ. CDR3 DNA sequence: TGTGCCAGCAGCCAGATTCCTAGCTCTGGGGCCAACGTCCTGACTTTC. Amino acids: CASSQIPSSGANVLTF.

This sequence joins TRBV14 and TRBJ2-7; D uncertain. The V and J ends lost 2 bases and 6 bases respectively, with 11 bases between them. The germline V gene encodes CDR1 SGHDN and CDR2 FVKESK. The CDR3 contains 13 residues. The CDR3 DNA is TGTGCCAGCAGCCAACAAATAGGGTTCGAGCAGTACTTC. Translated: CASSQQIGFEQYF.

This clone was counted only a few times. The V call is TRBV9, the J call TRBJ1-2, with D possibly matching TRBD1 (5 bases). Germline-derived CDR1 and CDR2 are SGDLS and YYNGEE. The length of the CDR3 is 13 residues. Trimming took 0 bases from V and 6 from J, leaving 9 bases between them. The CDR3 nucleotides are TGTGCCAGCAGCGTAGGCCCAGGGAATGGCTACACCTTC. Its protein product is CASSVGPGNGYTF.

The DNA for the CDR3 is TGTGCCAGCAGCTTAGTGTATGGCATTTCCTACGAGCAGTACTTC. Translating it yields CASSLVYGISYEQYF. J is TRBJ2-7 and V is TRBV11-2; D is undetermined. The CDR3 length is 15 residues. Germline lookup yields CDR1 SGHAT and CDR2 FQNNGV. Trimming shortened V by 1 base and J by 1 base, and 11 bases separated the two germline ends.

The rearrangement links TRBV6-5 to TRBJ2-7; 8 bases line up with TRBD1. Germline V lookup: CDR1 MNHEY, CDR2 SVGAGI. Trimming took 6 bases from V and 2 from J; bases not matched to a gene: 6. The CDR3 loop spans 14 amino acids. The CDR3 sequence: CASRGTGQAYEQYF. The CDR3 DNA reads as TGTGCCAGCAGGGGGACAGGCCAAGCCTACGAGCAGTACTTC.

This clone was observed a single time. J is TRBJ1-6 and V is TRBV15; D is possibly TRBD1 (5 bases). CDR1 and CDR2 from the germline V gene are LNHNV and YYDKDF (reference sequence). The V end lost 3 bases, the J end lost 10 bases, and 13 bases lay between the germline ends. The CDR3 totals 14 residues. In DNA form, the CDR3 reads TGTGCCACCAGCAGGAAAAGGGGAGAATCACCCCTCCACTTT. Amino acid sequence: CATSRKRGESPLHF.

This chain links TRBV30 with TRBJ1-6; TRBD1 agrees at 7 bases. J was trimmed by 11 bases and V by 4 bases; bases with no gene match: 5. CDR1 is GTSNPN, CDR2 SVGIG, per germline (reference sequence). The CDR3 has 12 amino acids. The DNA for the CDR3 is TGTGCCTGGACGGGACAGCGCCCACCCCTCCACTTT. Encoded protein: CAWTGQRPPLHF.

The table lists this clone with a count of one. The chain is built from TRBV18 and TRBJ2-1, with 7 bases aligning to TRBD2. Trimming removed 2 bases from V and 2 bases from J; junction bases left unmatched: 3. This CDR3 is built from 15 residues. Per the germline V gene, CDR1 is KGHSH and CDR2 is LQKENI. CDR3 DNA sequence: TGTGCCAGCTCACCAGTGAGCGGGGCCTACAATGAGCAGTTCTTC. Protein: CASSPVSGAYNEQFF.